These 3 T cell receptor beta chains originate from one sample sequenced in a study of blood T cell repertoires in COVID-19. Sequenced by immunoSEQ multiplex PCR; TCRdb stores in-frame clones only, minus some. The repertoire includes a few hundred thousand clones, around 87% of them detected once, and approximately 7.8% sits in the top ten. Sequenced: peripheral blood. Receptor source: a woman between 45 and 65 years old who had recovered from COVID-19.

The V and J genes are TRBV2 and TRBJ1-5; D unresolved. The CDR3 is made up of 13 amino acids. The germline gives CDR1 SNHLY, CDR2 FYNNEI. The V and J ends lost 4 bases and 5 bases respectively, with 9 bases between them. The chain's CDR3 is CASSGENYQPQHF. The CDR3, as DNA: TGTGCCAGCAGTGGGGAGAACTATCAGCCCCAGCATTTT.

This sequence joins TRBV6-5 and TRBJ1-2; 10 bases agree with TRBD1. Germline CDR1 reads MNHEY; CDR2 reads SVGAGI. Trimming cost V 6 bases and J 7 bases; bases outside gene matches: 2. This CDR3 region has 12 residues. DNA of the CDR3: TGTGCCAGCAGCCGGACAGGGGGTGGCTACACCTTC. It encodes CASSRTGGGYTF.

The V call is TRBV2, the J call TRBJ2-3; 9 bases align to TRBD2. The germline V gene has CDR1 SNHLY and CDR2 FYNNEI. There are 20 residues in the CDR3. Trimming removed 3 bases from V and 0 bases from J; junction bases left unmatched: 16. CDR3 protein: CASSDPRLAGPTPSTDTQYF. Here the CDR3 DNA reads TGTGCCAGCAGTGACCCAAGGCTAGCGGGGCCCACCCCTAGCACAGATACGCAGTATTTT.